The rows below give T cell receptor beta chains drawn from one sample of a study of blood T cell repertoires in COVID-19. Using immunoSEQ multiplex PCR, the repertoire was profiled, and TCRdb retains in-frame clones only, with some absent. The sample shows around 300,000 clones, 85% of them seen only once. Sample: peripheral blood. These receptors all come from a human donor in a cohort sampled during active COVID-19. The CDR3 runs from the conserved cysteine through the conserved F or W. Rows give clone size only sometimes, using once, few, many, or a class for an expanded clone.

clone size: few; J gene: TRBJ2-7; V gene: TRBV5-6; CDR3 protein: CASSFRDRRGYEQYF
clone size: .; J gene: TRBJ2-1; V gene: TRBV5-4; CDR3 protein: CASSLSTGKYNEQFF
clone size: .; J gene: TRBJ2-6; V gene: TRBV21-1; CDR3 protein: CASSQLGQGATGANVLTF
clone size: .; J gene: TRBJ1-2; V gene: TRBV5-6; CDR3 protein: CASRLEVGNGYTF
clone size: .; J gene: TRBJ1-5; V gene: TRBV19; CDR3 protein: CASSPGWNQPQHF
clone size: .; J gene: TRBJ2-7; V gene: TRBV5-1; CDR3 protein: CASSRGRGSYEQYF
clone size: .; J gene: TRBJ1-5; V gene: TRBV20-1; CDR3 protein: CSAHNQPQHF
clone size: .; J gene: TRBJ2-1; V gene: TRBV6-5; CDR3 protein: CASSAGGGSYNEQFF
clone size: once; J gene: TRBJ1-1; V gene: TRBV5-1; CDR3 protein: CASSRLPRGFSDTEAFF
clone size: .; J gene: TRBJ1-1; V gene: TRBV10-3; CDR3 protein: CAIRRQGRVTEAFF
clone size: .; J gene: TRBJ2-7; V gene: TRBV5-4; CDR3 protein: CASSPWEAGEQYF
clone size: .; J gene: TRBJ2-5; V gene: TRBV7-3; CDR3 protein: CASSSPMAGRETQYF
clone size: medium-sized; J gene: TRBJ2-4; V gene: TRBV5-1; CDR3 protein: CASSSNQGIDNIQYF
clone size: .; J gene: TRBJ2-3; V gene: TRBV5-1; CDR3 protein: CASSLRGGQGTDTQYF
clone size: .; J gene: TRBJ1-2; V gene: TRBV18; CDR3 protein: CASSPDREYGYTF
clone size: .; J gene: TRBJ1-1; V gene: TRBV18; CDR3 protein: CASSYSRPDEAFF
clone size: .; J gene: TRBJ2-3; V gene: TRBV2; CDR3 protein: CASIRTSGADTQYF
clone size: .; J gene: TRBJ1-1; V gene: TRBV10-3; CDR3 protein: CAISADRLNTEAFF
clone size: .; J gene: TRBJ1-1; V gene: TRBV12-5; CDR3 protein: CASGLVRDKRIQMNTEAFF
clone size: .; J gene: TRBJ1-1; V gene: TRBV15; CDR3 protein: CATSSHLGRQAFF
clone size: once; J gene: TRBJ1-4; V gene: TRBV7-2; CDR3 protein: CASSLDQEGLGEKLFF
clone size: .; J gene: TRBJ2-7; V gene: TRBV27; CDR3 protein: CASSRFGHEQYF
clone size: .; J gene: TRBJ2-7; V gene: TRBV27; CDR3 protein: CASSSLSYEQYF
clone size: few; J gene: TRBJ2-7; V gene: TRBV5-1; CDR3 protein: CASSLVGQGSYEQYF
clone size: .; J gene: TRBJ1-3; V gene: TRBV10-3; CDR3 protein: CAIGSGQGYLGNTIYF
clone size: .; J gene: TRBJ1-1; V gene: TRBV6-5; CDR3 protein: CASSYGGARGTEAFF
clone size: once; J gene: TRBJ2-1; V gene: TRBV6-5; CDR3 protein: CASGERGAQNEQFF
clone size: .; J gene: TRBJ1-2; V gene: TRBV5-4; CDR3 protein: CASSLTGSGYTF
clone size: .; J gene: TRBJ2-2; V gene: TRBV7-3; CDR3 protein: CASSPTSDPGELFF
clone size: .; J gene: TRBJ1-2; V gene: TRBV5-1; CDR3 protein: CASSLAGGGYTF
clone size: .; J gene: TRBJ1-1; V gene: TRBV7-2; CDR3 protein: CASRLTGLAEAFF
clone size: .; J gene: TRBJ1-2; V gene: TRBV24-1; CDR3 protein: CATSGGGGYTF
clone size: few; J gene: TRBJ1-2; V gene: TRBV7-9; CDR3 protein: CASSLASTGYGYTF
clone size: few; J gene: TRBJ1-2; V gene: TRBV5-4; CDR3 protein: CASSQTGSYGYTF
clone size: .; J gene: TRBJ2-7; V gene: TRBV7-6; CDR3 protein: CASSLVTGREYEQYF
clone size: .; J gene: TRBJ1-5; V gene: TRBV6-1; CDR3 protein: CASSERDRAHNQPQHF
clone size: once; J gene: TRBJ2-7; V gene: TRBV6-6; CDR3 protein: CASSYRQGPPYF
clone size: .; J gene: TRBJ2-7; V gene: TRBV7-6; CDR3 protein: CASSLGTSGGRSSYEQYF
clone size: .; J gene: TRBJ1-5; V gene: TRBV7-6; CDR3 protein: CASSLGGGGQPQHF
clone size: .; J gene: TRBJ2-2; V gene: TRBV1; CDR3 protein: CTSSPVAGGYGELFF
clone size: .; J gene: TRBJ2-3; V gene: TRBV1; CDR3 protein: CTSSQPSGTADTQYF
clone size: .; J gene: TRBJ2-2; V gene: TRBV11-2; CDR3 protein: CASSLTDGELFF
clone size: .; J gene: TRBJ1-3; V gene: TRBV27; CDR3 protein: CASSRSQGAGNTIYF
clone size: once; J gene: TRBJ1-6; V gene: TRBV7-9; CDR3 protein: CASSFEGGTYNSPLHF
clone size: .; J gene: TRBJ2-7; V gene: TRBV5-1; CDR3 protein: CASSPSGGSYEQYF
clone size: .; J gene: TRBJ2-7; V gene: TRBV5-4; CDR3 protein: CASSPRQGIYEQYF
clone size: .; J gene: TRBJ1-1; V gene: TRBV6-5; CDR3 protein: CASRGTERRTEAFF
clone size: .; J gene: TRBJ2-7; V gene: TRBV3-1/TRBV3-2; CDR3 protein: CASSGNPSGGAYEQYF
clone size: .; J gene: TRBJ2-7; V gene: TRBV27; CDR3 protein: CASSARGSEQYF
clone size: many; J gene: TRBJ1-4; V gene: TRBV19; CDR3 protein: CASSIKRTGNEKLFF
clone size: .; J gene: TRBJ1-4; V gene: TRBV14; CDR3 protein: CASSVETDILTNEKLFF
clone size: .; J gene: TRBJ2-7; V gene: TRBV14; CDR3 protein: CASSQVNNYEQYF
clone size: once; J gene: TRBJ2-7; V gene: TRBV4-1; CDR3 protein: CASSQEDGRPYEQYF